This T cell receptor beta chain was documented in a study of blood T cell repertoires in COVID-19. Study background: Samples of COVID-19 (acute and convalescent) were obtained from the United States, Italy and Spain. PBMCs, B-cell-depleted T cells, or T cells were the source of the cDNA or gDNA that made up the material.

In the original analysis: For nucleated cells, counts were estimated from reference gene primer amplification. Clones were read by immunoSEQ multiplex PCR, and TCRdb kept only the in-frame ones, dropping some. V, J and clone size are those of that table, while D and trimming were read from the DNA. Among around 160,000 clones listed, approximately 91% were seen once. Material for sequencing was peripheral blood. The sequence derives from a man aged 18 to 35 with acute or convalescent COVID-19.

For the CDR3, the DNA is TGTGCCAGCAGCTTTCCGGGACAGGGGGCCTACGAGCAGTACTTC. Protein: CASSFPGQGAYEQYF. This chain uses TRBV11-2 with TRBJ2-7; TRBD1 matches 11 bases. The CDR3 covers 15 residues. V lost 3 bases to trimming and J lost 2 bases; unmatched junction nucleotides: 3. Looked up from germline, CDR1 is SGHAT and CDR2 is FQNNGV.